The 16 T cell receptor beta chains given below trace back to one sample, sequenced in a study of beta chain features in type 1 diabetes. As every portion of the isolated RNA was reverse transcribed, the sequencing read expressed TCRB transcripts. Sequencing was performed with immunoSEQ multiplex PCR; in TCRdb, only in-frame clones are kept and a portion is missing. This table holds roughly 150,000 clones, around 10% found once. Material for sequencing was central memory CD4+ T cells from blood. These receptors originate from a man aged 18 to 29 in good health.

This clone was seen a handful of times. The chain combines TRBV30 with TRBJ1-2, with D uncertain. Looked up from germline, CDR1 is GTSNPN and CDR2 is SVGIG (reference sequence). Trimming pared 1 base from V and 4 bases from J, leaving 10 bases between. This CDR3 spans 13 amino acids. CDR3 DNA sequence: TGTGCCTGGAGTGACAGACCGCCCTATGGCTACACCTTC. Its protein is CAWSDRPPYGYTF.

This clone turned up a few times. This chain uses TRBV4-2 with TRBJ2-7; 9 bases map to TRBD2. The V segment lost 0 bases and the J segment 4 bases; nucleotides outside the gene matches: 10. Germline assignment: CDR1 LGHNA and CDR2 YNFKEQ. This CDR3 is 17 amino acids long. CDR3: CASSQEWVAGASYEQYF. The CDR3 nucleotides are TGTGCCAGCAGCCAAGAGTGGGTAGCGGGAGCGTCGTACGAGCAGTACTTC.

The rearrangement links TRBV5-1 to TRBJ1-6, with D possibly matching TRBD1 (5 bases). This CDR3 has 16 residues. Looked up from germline, CDR1 is SGHRS and CDR2 is YFSETQ. V was shortened by 0 bases and J by 3 bases, with 10 bases between the two germline ends. CDR3 loop: CASSLAGARYNSPLHF. CDR3 sequence (DNA): TGCGCCAGCAGCTTGGCCGGGGCCCGCTATAATTCACCCCTCCACTTT.

The V and J genes are TRBV5-1 and TRBJ2-7, with TRBD1 matching 9 bases. Unmatched junction bases numbered 6, after V lost 3 bases and J lost 5 bases. Germline V gene data show CDR1 as SGHRS and CDR2 as YFSETQ. The CDR3 spans 14 residues. The CDR3 region has the DNA TGCGCCAGCAGCTCGGACAGGGGTCTACACGAGCAGTACTTC. Protein product: CASSSDRGLHEQYF.

This clone was found a few times. J is TRBJ2-1 and V is TRBV7-2, with D unresolved. The CDR3 runs to 12 residues. CDR1 and CDR2 from the germline V gene are SGHTA and FQGNSA. V was trimmed by 4 bases and J by 13 bases, leaving 14 bases between them. The CDR3 here is CASSSALGPQFF. CDR3 bases: TGTGCCAGCAGCTCCGCTCTTGGGCCCCAGTTCTTC.

This clone has more than one count but fewer than ten. The chain couples TRBV29-1 to TRBJ1-2; weak D call: TRBD1 (5 bases). The V end lost 3 bases, the J end lost 7 bases, and 18 bases lay between the germline ends. The CDR3 runs 14 residues. Germline CDR1 reads SQVTM; CDR2 reads ANQGSEA. CDR3 nucleotide sequence: TGCAGCGTTGACCTGGGACGGTATCGTGGTGGCTACACCTTC. Translating it yields CSVDLGRYRGGYTF.

The chain uses TRBV30 and TRBJ1-1; 9 bases agree with TRBD1. The germline gives CDR1 GTSNPN, CDR2 SVGIG (reference sequence). With V trimmed by 2 bases and J by 0 bases, 1 base remained unmatched. The CDR3 has 14 residues. CDR3 nucleotides: TGTGCCTGGAGTCGGGACAGGGTGAACACTGAAGCTTTCTTT. Amino acids: CAWSRDRVNTEAFF. Drawing the rest from reference TRBV30 and TRBJ1-1, the complete variable domain is SQTIHQWPATLVQPVGSPLSLECTVEGTSNPNLYWYRQAAGRGLQLLFYSVGIGQISSEVPQNLSASRPQDRQFILSSKKLLLSDSGFYLCAWSRDRVNTEAFFGQGTRLTVV.

This clone was detected only a few times. This sequence joins TRBV7-2 and TRBJ2-5; the D gene could be TRBD1 or TRBD2 (5 bases each). Per the germline V gene, CDR1 is SGHTA and CDR2 is FQGNSA. The CDR3 length is 15 residues. The germline V and J ends were trimmed by 6 bases and 5 bases, with 19 bases remaining between them. This CDR3 is CASSPQPGKGETQYF. The CDR3 nucleotides are TGTGCCAGCAGTCCCCAGCCGGGGAAGGGGGAGACCCAGTACTTC.

This clone has only a few counts. At the DNA level, this CDR3 is encoded by other sequences in the same sample as well. The rearrangement links TRBV4-3 to TRBJ2-6; D perhaps matches TRBD1 (6 bases). Germline loops: CDR1 LGHNA, CDR2 YSLEER. The CDR3 runs 16 residues. Trimming stripped 1 base from V and 1 base from J, with 8 bases between. CDR3 DNA sequence: TGCGCCAGCAGCCAAGCTCAGGGGTCTGGGGCCAACGTCCTGACTTTC. Its translation is CASSQAQGSGANVLTF.

This clone has a handful of counts. The V call is TRBV5-6, the J call TRBJ2-6, with D unclear. Trimming removed 2 bases from V and 0 bases from J, with 6 bases in between. Germline loops: CDR1 SGHDT, CDR2 YYEEEE. This CDR3 is 15 amino acids long. The CDR3: CASSLGLSGANVLTF. The CDR3 DNA follows: TGTGCCAGCAGCTTAGGCCTCTCTGGGGCCAACGTCCTGACTTTC.

The chain links TRBV5-1 to TRBJ2-3, with 11 bases identical to TRBD2. Germline V CDR1 and CDR2: SGHRS, YFSETQ. The CDR3 is made up of 16 amino acids. V gave up 1 base and J gave up 4 bases; unmatched junction bases: 5. CDR3 DNA sequence: TGCGCCAGCAGCTTGAAGTCTAGCGGGGGGTCAGATACGCAGTATTTT. Protein sequence: CASSLKSSGGSDTQYF.

This clone was seen a handful of times. This rearrangement joins TRBV4-2 to TRBJ2-1; no definite D call. Trimming cost V 1 base and J 6 bases, with 10 bases left between them. CDR1 and CDR2 from the germline V gene are LGHNA and YNFKEQ. The CDR3 runs to 14 residues. The CDR3: CASSQGEVSNEQFF. In DNA form, the CDR3 reads TGTGCCAGCAGCCAAGGGGAAGTGTCCAATGAGCAGTTCTTC.

Regarding this clone: One end of the junction varies from germline; a read error may be responsible. The chain couples TRBV4-1 to TRBJ2-4; 11 nucleotides align to TRBD1. The CDR3 length is 21 residues. Germline assignment: CDR1 MGHRA and CDR2 YSYEKL. The CDR3 nucleotides are TGCTCCAGCAGCCAAGATCTACGGGACAGGGGGTTAGTTCAGGTCAAAAACATTCAGTACTTC. Protein sequence: CSSSQDLRDRGLVQVKNIQYF.

This clone has at least ten counts. The rearrangement links TRBV7-8 to TRBJ2-7; 13 nucleotides line up with TRBD2. Trimming took 4 bases from V and 3 from J; bases not matched to a gene: 6. Germline CDR1 is SGHVS and CDR2 is FQNEAQ. The CDR3 spans 16 residues. The CDR3 nucleotides are TGTGCCAGCAGCTCCAGACTAGCGGGGGGAAACTACGAGCAGTACTTC. Translation gives CASSSRLAGGNYEQYF.

This clone was observed a few times. As DNA, the CDR3 is TGCGCCAGCAGCACTGGGCCCACAGATACGCAGTATTTT. It codes for CASSTGPTDTQYF. The chain links TRBV5-1 to TRBJ2-3; no clear D. Germline V gene lookup returns CDR1 SGHRS and CDR2 YFSETQ. Trimming took 4 bases from V and 2 from J, leaving 8 bases between them. The CDR3 is 13 residues long.

This chain joins TRBV29-1 and TRBJ2-7; unclear D gene. The CDR3 extends over 13 amino acids. Trimming left V 4 bases short and J 9 bases short, with 19 bases between. CDR1 SQVTM and CDR2 ANQGSEA come from the germline V gene. The CDR3 reads CSVGAAIDRGQYF. The CDR3 DNA reads as TGCAGCGTTGGTGCAGCAATCGATCGAGGGCAGTACTTC.